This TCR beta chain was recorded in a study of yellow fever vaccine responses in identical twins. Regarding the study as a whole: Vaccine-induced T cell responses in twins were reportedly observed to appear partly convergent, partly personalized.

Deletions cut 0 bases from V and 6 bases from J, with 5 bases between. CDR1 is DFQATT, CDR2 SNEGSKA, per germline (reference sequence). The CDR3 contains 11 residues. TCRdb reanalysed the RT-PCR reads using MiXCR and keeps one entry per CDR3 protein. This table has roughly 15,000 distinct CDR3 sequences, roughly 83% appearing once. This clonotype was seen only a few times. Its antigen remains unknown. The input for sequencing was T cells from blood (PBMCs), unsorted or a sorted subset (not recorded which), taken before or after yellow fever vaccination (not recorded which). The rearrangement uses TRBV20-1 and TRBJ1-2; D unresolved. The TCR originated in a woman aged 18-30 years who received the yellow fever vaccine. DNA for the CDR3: TGCAGTGCTAGAGACGCCGATGGCTACACCTTC. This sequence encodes CSARDADGYTF.